Reported below is one T cell receptor (beta chain). Its antigen is unknown. This record belongs to a study of cytomegalovirus exposure and HLA in healthy donors. Study observations and caveats: Several of the most significant clusters appeared linked to common viral pathogens, based on a later analysis. Data from an earlier analysis indicated that most TCR beta V segments were productive either about 90% or about 30% of the time.

Germline-derived CDR1 and CDR2 are MNHEY and SVGAGI. The V gene end was trimmed by 5 bases and the J gene end by 2 bases; junction bases not matched to a gene: 7. The CDR3 loop spans 15 amino acids. PCR employed 60 Vbeta and 13 Jbeta primers. This table comes from immunoSEQ multiplex PCR, and its TCRdb copy is limited to in-frame clones, with some not included. The data hold tens of thousands of clones, with 82% observed a single time. The J gene is TRBJ2-7, the V gene TRBV6-5; 9 bases match TRBD2. Sequenced material: PBMCs. This sequence was found in a man aged 50 to 60 in good health and CMV-seronegative. The CDR3 DNA follows: TGTGCCAGCAGTCAGCGGGCTAGCGGGGCCTACGAGCAGTACTTC. It is translated as CASSQRASGAYEQYF.